Shown below are 29 T cell receptor beta chains from a single sample sequenced in a study of cytomegalovirus exposure and HLA in healthy donors. The PCR contained 60 Vbeta and 13 Jbeta primers. Profiling relied on immunoSEQ multiplex PCR, and the TCRdb table lists in-frame clones only, not all of them. The data contain 150,000 to 200,000 clones, around 74% of them singletons. Sequenced: PBMCs. The receptors stem from a female donor in good health and CMV-seronegative.

The genes are TRBV6-5 and TRBJ1-1, with 7 nucleotides matching TRBD1. Germline CDR1 MNHEY, CDR2 SVGAGI. The CDR3 is 14 amino acids. The V gene end was trimmed by 2 bases and the J gene end by 7 bases; junction bases not matched to a gene: 7. The CDR3 loop is CASSYAGTEGEAFF. CDR3 nucleotide sequence: TGTGCCAGCAGTTACGCCGGGACAGAGGGTGAAGCTTTCTTT.

The chain links TRBV27 to TRBJ2-3; 15 bases line up with TRBD2. Germline CDR1 and CDR2: MNHEY and SMNVEV (reference sequence). The CDR3 runs to 17 residues. The ends lost 8 bases at V and 2 bases at J; junction bases unmatched: 8. CDR3 nucleotides: TGTGCCAGCGCTGGACTAGCGGGAGGGTTCTACACAGATACGCAGTATTTT. Amino acid sequence: CASAGLAGGFYTDTQYF.

The rearrangement uses TRBV19 and TRBJ1-1; D gene ambiguous. The V and J ends lost 6 bases and 1 base respectively, with 9 bases between them. The germline gives CDR1 LNHDA, CDR2 SQIVND (reference sequence). This CDR3 has 13 residues. Written as DNA, the CDR3 is TGTGCCAGTAGGGAGGTTTCGAACACTGAAGCTTTCTTT. Translated: CASREVSNTEAFF.

The CDR3 nucleotides read TGTGCCAGCAGCTTGGCGGCGGCCCGGGGTGGGGTAGCCTACGAGCAGTACTTC. It encodes CASSLAAARGGVAYEQYF. The V call is TRBV5-4, the J call TRBJ2-7; tentatively, D is TRBD2 (5 bases). V was clipped by 0 bases and J by 2 bases, with 21 bases between them. The CDR3 loop spans 18 amino acids. Germline V gene data show CDR1 as SGHNT and CDR2 as YYREEE (reference sequence). The variable domain in full, with the rest retrieved from reference TRBV5-4 and TRBJ2-7, is ETGVTQSPTHLIKTRGQQVTLRCSSQSGHNTVSWYQQALGQGPQFIFQYYREEENGRGNFPPRFSGLQFPNYSSELNVNALELDDSALYLCASSLAAARGGVAYEQYFGPGTRLTVT.

J is TRBJ2-4 and V is TRBV7-9; 11 positions match TRBD2. The J segment lost 9 bases and the V segment lost 4 bases, leaving 5 bases of the junction unmatched. CDR1 is SEHNR, CDR2 FQNEAQ, per germline (reference sequence). The CDR3 is 14 residues long. CDR3 sequence: CASSWGLAESIQYF. As DNA, the CDR3 is TGTGCCAGCAGCTGGGGACTAGCGGAGAGCATTCAGTACTTC. The full variable domain, completed using reference TRBV7-9 and TRBJ2-4, is DTGVSQNPRHKITKRGQNVTFRCDPISEHNRLYWYRQTLGQGPEFLTYFQNEAQLEKSRLLSDRFSAERPKGSFSTLEIQRTEQGDSAMYLCASSWGLAESIQYFGAGTRLSVL.

The chain carries TRBV18 and TRBJ2-7; D may be TRBD2 (5 bases). Germline V gene sequence: CDR1 KGHSH, CDR2 LQKENI. This CDR3 contains 13 residues. V was cut by 3 bases and J by 3 bases, with 9 bases left in between. CDR3 amino acids: CASSPHRDYEQYF. The CDR3 nucleotides read TGTGCCAGCTCACCTCACCGGGACTACGAGCAGTACTTC.

This clone was seen once. DNA of the CDR3: TGTGCCAGCAGCGAATTTCGGGGTCTCTCTGGAAACACCATATATTTT. Translated: CASSEFRGLSGNTIYF. This chain uses TRBV28 with TRBJ1-3; D unresolved. This CDR3 spans 16 amino acids. Deletions cut 6 bases from V and 0 bases from J, with 15 bases between. CDR1 is MDHEN and CDR2 is SYDVKM in the germline V gene.

This rearrangement joins TRBV19 to TRBJ1-2; D gene uncertain. Trimming took off 5 bases at V and 8 bases at J, with 18 bases between the two ends. This CDR3 is 14 amino acids long. Germline V lookup: CDR1 LNHDA, CDR2 SQIVND (reference sequence). The CDR3 region is CASSPWEGGSGYTF. The CDR3 DNA is TGTGCCAGTAGTCCCTGGGAGGGAGGGTCGGGCTACACCTTC.

The chain employs TRBV11-3 and TRBJ1-1, with D maybe TRBD1 (5 bases). V lost 3 bases and J 1 base, leaving 6 bases between the germline ends. This CDR3 has 13 residues. Germline V gene lookup returns CDR1 SGHNT and CDR2 YENEEA. This CDR3 is CASSFGGNTEAFF. Here the CDR3 DNA reads TGTGCCAGCAGCTTCGGGGGGAACACTGAAGCTTTCTTT.

This clone was recorded only once. The chain uses TRBV27 and TRBJ1-6; D not certain. V was cut by 5 bases and J by 3 bases, with 8 bases left in between. Germline V gene data show CDR1 as MNHEY and CDR2 as SMNVEV (reference sequence). The CDR3 totals 14 residues. This CDR3 reads CASSEYSYNSPLHF. The CDR3 bases are TGTGCCAGCAGTGAGTACAGCTATAATTCACCCCTCCACTTT.

The J gene is TRBJ1-1, the V gene TRBV7-6; maybe TRBD1 (5 bases). Trimming took 3 bases from V and 4 from J, leaving 9 bases between them. The germline CDR1 and CDR2 sequences are SGHVS and FNYEAQ. The CDR3 runs 13 residues. CDR3 loop: CASSLGGITEAFF. The CDR3 DNA is TGTGCCAGCAGCTTGGGGGGTATCACTGAAGCTTTCTTT. The full variable domain, with the rest looked up from reference TRBV7-6 and TRBJ1-1, is GAGVSQSPRYKVTKRGQDVALRCDPISGHVSLYWYRQALGQGPEFLTYFNYEAQQDKSGLPNDRFSAERPEGSISTLTIQRTEQRDSAMYRCASSLGGITEAFFGQGTRLTVV.

This clone is a singleton in its sample. The genes are TRBV9 and TRBJ2-3, with D perhaps matching TRBD1 (7 bases). Germline V CDR1 and CDR2: SGDLS, YYNGEE. The CDR3 is made up of 17 amino acids. V lost 3 bases and J 1 base, leaving 18 bases between the germline ends. The CDR3 is CASSALDQGGGTDTQYF. In DNA form, the CDR3 reads TGTGCCAGCAGCGCACTAGACCAGGGGGGTGGCACAGATACGCAGTATTTT.

The chain employs TRBV7-9 and TRBJ2-1; TRBD2 aligns across 13 bases. V shed 5 bases and J 2 bases; nucleotides not matched to a gene: 3. Germline CDR1 is SEHNR and CDR2 is FQNEAQ (reference sequence). CDR3 length equals 16 residues. CDR3 region: CASSPTSGRAYNEQFF. The CDR3 DNA sequence: TGTGCCAGCAGCCCCACTAGCGGGAGGGCCTACAATGAGCAGTTCTTC. The entire variable domain, with the rest obtained from reference TRBV7-9 and TRBJ2-1, is as follows: DTGVSQNPRHKITKRGQNVTFRCDPISEHNRLYWYRQTLGQGPEFLTYFQNEAQLEKSRLLSDRFSAERPKGSFSTLEIQRTEQGDSAMYLCASSPTSGRAYNEQFFGPGTRLTVL.

The chain carries TRBV19 and TRBJ1-2, with 7 nucleotides matching TRBD1. The CDR3 runs to 14 residues. V lost 6 bases to trimming and J lost 3 bases; unmatched junction nucleotides: 7. The germline gives CDR1 LNHDA, CDR2 SQIVND (reference sequence). CDR3 DNA sequence: TGTGCCAGTAGGCGACAGGGAGTGGACTATGGCTACACCTTC. This sequence encodes CASRRQGVDYGYTF.

The chain joins TRBV7-9 to TRBJ2-1, with D perhaps matching TRBD1 (6 bases). CDR3 length: 14 residues. Between the trimmed V and J ends, which lost 7 bases and 4 bases, there was a span of 14 bases. Germline V gene data show CDR1 as SEHNR and CDR2 as FQNEAQ (reference sequence). The CDR3: CASTRDTAYNEQFF. The CDR3 DNA sequence: TGTGCCAGCACCCGGGACACCGCATACAATGAGCAGTTCTTC.

This chain links TRBV7-2 with TRBJ2-3, with TRBD2 identical over 11 bases. Germline loops: CDR1 SGHTA, CDR2 FQGNSA. The CDR3 runs to 15 residues. Germline trimming cut 5 bases from V and 5 bases from J; bases unmatched to any gene: 6. The CDR3 loop is CASSQLAGVGDTQYF. CDR3 DNA sequence: TGTGCCAGCAGCCAACTAGCGGGGGTGGGAGATACGCAGTATTTT.

The chain has TRBV19 and TRBJ2-3; no definite D call. The CDR3 has 14 amino acids. Germline lookup yields CDR1 LNHDA and CDR2 SQIVND (reference sequence). V was clipped by 5 bases and J by 6 bases, with 15 bases between them. CDR3 in amino acids: CASSLGPEVDTQYF. Written as DNA, the CDR3 is TGTGCCAGTAGTCTAGGGCCTGAGGTGGATACGCAGTATTTT.

As regards this clone: At the DNA level, this CDR3 is encoded by other sequences in the same sample as well. This sequence joins TRBV28 and TRBJ2-3, with D uncertain. Germline CDR1 MDHEN, CDR2 SYDVKM. The ends were cut back, 5 bases at V and 2 bases at J, with 8 bases in the middle. This CDR3 has 13 amino acids. CDR3: CASSPPSTDTQYF. The CDR3 bases are TGTGCCAGCAGTCCTCCTTCCACAGATACGCAGTATTTT.

This clone was seen a single time. The CDR3 DNA is TGTGCCTGGAGAATTGGGGGGGGCTACGAGCAGTACTTC. Protein sequence: CAWRIGGGYEQYF. The chain has TRBV30 and TRBJ2-5; 7 bases are shared with TRBD2. The DNA end favors TRBJ2-7, so the J call may be wrong. Germline CDR1 reads GTSNPN; CDR2 reads SVGIG (reference sequence). The CDR3 consists of 13 residues.

V usage is TRBV14 and J usage is TRBJ2-1; D perhaps matches TRBD2 (5 bases). Trimming took 2 bases from V and 5 from J, leaving 19 bases between them. The germline CDR1 and CDR2 sequences are SGHDN and FVKESK. This CDR3 is 17 amino acids long. The CDR3 coding sequence is TGTGCCAGCAGCCAAAGGGTAGCGACTGGAACCAACAATGAGCAGTTCTTC. Amino acids: CASSQRVATGTNNEQFF.

This clone was found once. The chain is built from TRBV7-9 and TRBJ2-2; the match to TRBD1 covers 9 bases. Germline loops: CDR1 SEHNR, CDR2 FQNEAQ (reference sequence). The CDR3 has 16 amino acids. V lost 5 bases and J lost 4; bases outside the gene matches: 8. The DNA for the CDR3 is TGTGCCAGCAGCCAACAATGGGACAGGGCCACCGGGGAGCTGTTTTTT. It specifies CASSQQWDRATGELFF.

V gene TRBV6-6 combines with J gene TRBJ2-7, with D perhaps matching TRBD1 (6 bases). From germline, CDR1 is MNHNY and CDR2 SVGAGI (reference sequence). This CDR3 is built from 13 residues. V gave up 10 bases and J gave up 3 bases, with 16 bases separating them. The chain's CDR3 is CATSQGPLYEQYF. CDR3 nucleotides: TGTGCCACCTCACAGGGCCCCCTCTACGAGCAGTACTTC.

This clone was counted only a few times. The chain employs TRBV7-8 and TRBJ1-5, with unresolved D. This CDR3 is built from 15 residues. V was trimmed by 4 bases and J by 0 bases, leaving 10 bases between them. The germline CDR1 and CDR2 sequences are SGHVS and FQNEAQ. CDR3 amino acids: CASSSRTGSNQPQHF. CDR3 bases: TGTGCCAGCAGCTCAAGGACTGGTAGCAATCAGCCCCAGCATTTT.

This chain joins TRBV30 and TRBJ1-1; D possibly corresponds to TRBD1 (5 bases). CDR1 is GTSNPN and CDR2 is SVGIG in the germline V gene (reference sequence). Trimming took 2 bases from V and 4 from J, leaving 14 bases between them. The CDR3 has 14 amino acids. The CDR3 nucleotides are TGTGCCTGGAGTCTCGGCGGGGGGGGCACTGAAGCTTTCTTT. Encoded protein: CAWSLGGGGTEAFF.

CDR3 in amino acids: CASSSLFGQPQHF. The CDR3 region has the DNA TGTGCCAGCAGTTCCCTGTTCGGTCAGCCCCAGCATTTT. The chain couples TRBV27 to TRBJ1-5; the D is unclear. Germline CDR1 MNHEY, CDR2 SMNVEV (reference sequence). The CDR3 sequence is 13 residues long. Trimming cost V 4 bases and J 6 bases, with 10 bases left between them.

The J gene is TRBJ2-1, the V gene TRBV5-8; 7 bases match TRBD2. This CDR3 region has 15 residues. Trimming at V came to 0 bases and at J to 9 bases, leaving 9 bases not matched to a gene. Germline assignment: CDR1 SGHTS and CDR2 YDEGEE. The CDR3 region is CASSLVAGPRTEQFF. For the CDR3, the DNA is TGTGCCAGCAGCTTGGTAGCGGGCCCAAGGACTGAGCAGTTCTTC. Looking up the rest from reference TRBV5-8 and TRBJ2-1 gives the full variable domain: EAGVTQSPTHLIKTRGQQATLRCSPISGHTSVYWYQQALGLGLQFLLWYDEGEERNRGNFPPRFSGRQFPNYSSELNVNALELEDSALYLCASSLVAGPRTEQFFGPGTRLTVL.

The rearrangement uses TRBV4-3 and TRBJ2-7, with 11 bases matching TRBD2. V was pared by 0 bases and J by 3 bases, with 4 bases of the junction left unmatched. Germline V CDR1 and CDR2: LGHNA, YSLEER. CDR3 size: 16 residues. The CDR3 sequence: CASSQDLAGGVYEQYF. Here the CDR3 DNA reads TGCGCCAGCAGCCAAGATCTAGCGGGGGGAGTCTACGAGCAGTACTTC.

The chain couples TRBV27 to TRBJ1-2; D perhaps matches TRBD1 (6 bases). This CDR3 has 15 amino acids. The V gene's germline CDR1 is MNHEY and CDR2 SMNVEV (reference sequence). V lost 1 base to trimming and J lost 4 bases, with 13 bases between them. CDR3 DNA: TGTGCCAGCAGTTTATTAGCTTCACAGGGCTATGGCTACACCTTC. The encoded protein is CASSLLASQGYGYTF.

The chain combines TRBV27 with TRBJ1-1; D is unclear. CDR3 size: 14 residues. Between the trimmed V and J ends, which lost 5 bases and 6 bases, there was a span of 16 bases. Germline assignment: CDR1 MNHEY and CDR2 SMNVEV (reference sequence). The CDR3 spells CASSPWTDLPEAFF. CDR3 in DNA: TGTGCCAGCAGTCCTTGGACTGATCTGCCTGAAGCTTTCTTT.